This record covers a single T cell receptor (beta chain). This clonotype was seen a few times. Which antigen it targets is not known. Per-base qualities were not stored, and no clone one base away is much larger. The data stem from a study of T cells in Graves' hyperthyroidism and ophthalmopathy (dated by TCRdb to between 2018 and 2021). About the study as a whole: A discovery cohort of about 96 patients, approximately 45 with Graves' ophthalmopathy and more than 55 with stable Graves' hyperthyroidism, was used to find distinguishing TCR V-J signatures. Thyroid tissue and blood T-cell repertoires from more than five Graves' hyperthyroidism patients were also compared in the study. Prospective prediction of ophthalmopathy was tested in an independent validation cohort of 18 to 20 hyperthyroidism patients and 15 to 17 patients who later progressed to ophthalmopathy. The paper reports TCR Vbeta CDR3 sequencing of over 120 peripheral blood samples: approximately 41 ophthalmopathy, around 80 hyperthyroidism and approximately 17 progressor patients. After blood sampling, hyperthyroidism patients were treated with methimazole at a starting dose of 30 mg daily, and ophthalmopathy patients were treated with high-dose intravenous methylprednisolone. For training and testing, the 100 patients in the discovery cohort were randomly divided in a 7:3 ratio.

General study outcomes and caveats: Sample size was not statistically predetermined, and investigators were not blinded to group allocation. Most expanded thyroid clonotypes (frequency above 0.001) were also detected in blood, a finding suggesting that blood repertoires may reflect thyroid immune responses. In validation, the model predicted progression to ophthalmopathy a median of approximately 6.3 months before onset, with roughly 68% sensitivity and 72.22% specificity. A model built on a 13 V-J signature distinguished ophthalmopathy from stable hyperthyroidism, reaching over 85% sensitivity and around 81% specificity in cross-validation and 80%/75% in testing.

A patient counted as having stable Graves' hyperthyroidism if no progression to ophthalmopathy occurred over 18 months of follow-up. The hyperthyroidism patients were between 18 and 65 years old and newly diagnosed, with a disease duration of less than 2 months. Patients with uncontrolled infections, other autoimmune diseases, pregnancy or lactation were excluded. Diagnoses were based on clinical symptoms, serum thyroxine and TRAb, thyroid ultrasound and orbital computed tomography. Total RNA was extracted using Trizol reagent, and RNA quality was assessed on an Agilent 2100 Bioanalyzer. The CDR3 has 12 amino acids, counting the end cysteine and phenylalanine. Solely the CDR3 DNA is kept, with 36 bases framed from the first base. V drops 0 bases and J drops 6 bases, leaving 7 bases in between. CDR1 and CDR2 (SGDLS, YYNGEE) derive from the germline V gene. The TCR beta CDR3 regions were amplified from RNA transcripts. The TCR CDR3 was subjected to a first round of RT-PCR using the HTBI primer set and the Qiagen OneStep RT-PCR kit. A second multiplex PCR round built the libraries, followed by size selection and purification. The libraries were sequenced on an Illumina HiSeq2000 using paired-end 100 bp reads. The original pipeline was this. SOAPnuke was used to process the raw data, with reads discarded if the reads contained adapters or uncalled bases, had a mean Phred below 15, or lacked an exact constant-primer or identifier match. COPE v1.2.5 was used to merge high-quality paired reads, and clonotypes were defined as unique nucleotide sequences. Clonotypes were aligned to IMGT TRBV, TRBD and TRBJ reference segments using MiTCR v1.1. The analysis was restricted to V-J combinations with a frequency above 0.0001, which together covered 99% to 99.2% of the repertoires. The TCS score was defined as the ratio of F50 (clonal expansion) to E x V (chaos), calculated using BLOSUM62-based TCRdist between CDR3 peptides within each V-J. Welch's t-statistics and random forest reduced some 510 V-J features to 10 to 15, which were used in a naive Bayes classifier (R e1071). In-frame beta chains were kept once TCRdb had trimmed the public reads at Q25 with fastp and called clones with MiXCR. Entries that share a CDR3 protein sequence are merged under the most common genes and DNA. The V and J calls follow TCRdb's processing rather than the paper's. The table for this sample lists 560,000 or so distinct CDR3 sequences; 40% to 55% of them were counted only once. The top ten clonotypes cover about 7.8% of the sample.

The rearranged segments are TRBV9 and TRBJ2-7, with no confidently assigned D gene. The clonotype comes from a woman aged 18-29 years with Graves' hyperthyroidism. Donor details come from another sample of the same person, matched by shared clones. Sequencing input: peripheral blood or thyroid tissue (not recorded which). The DNA sequence is as follows: TGTGCCAGCAGCGTAGGGGCCGGCGAGCAGTACTTC. This is translated as CASSVGAGEQYF. Full variable domain (CDR3 extended with the reference TRBV9 and TRBJ2-7 proteins): DSGVTQTPKHLITATGQRVTLRCSPRSGDLSVYWYQQSLDQGLQFLIQYYNGEERAKGNILERFSAQQFPDLHSELNLSSLELGDSALYFCASSVGAGEQYFGPGTRLTVT.